The 4 T cell receptor beta chains below were found in one sample sequenced in a study of patients and donors after allogeneic stem cell transplantation (dated by TCRdb to the early 2020s). Libraries were built with RT-PCR. The instrument given in TCRdb is NextSeq 550. Starting from the raw public reads, TCRdb applied fastp trimming at Q25, assembled clones with MiXCR and retained in-frame beta chains. Duplicate CDR3 protein sequences are folded into a single record with the most common DNA and genes. This sample holds around 200,000 distinct CDR3 sequences; 35% to 45% were observed only once. The ten largest clones take up roughly 12% of the sample. The sequenced sample consisted of blood, either unsorted or a sorted T cell fraction (not recorded which). These receptors were taken from a human donor who was either an allogeneic HSCT recipient or a stem cell or donor lymphocyte infusion donor (not recorded which). It is not recorded whose cells these are; they may come from a transplant donor.

This clonotype was counted many times. The chain has TRBV20-1 and TRBJ1-1; a weak D match, TRBD1 (6 bases). The CDR3 totals 14 residues. The germline V gene has CDR1 DFQATT and CDR2 SNEGSKA (reference sequence). V was trimmed by 1 base and J by 4 bases, leaving 13 bases between them. The CDR3 bases are TGCAGTGCTAGAGTAGTACAGGGAGCCACTGAAGCTTTCTTT. Its protein is CSARVVQGATEAFF.

This chain uses TRBV12-3 or TRBV12-4 with TRBJ1-2; D uncertain. The CDR3 covers 14 residues. The V gene lost 6 bases and the J gene lost 8 bases, with 19 bases spanning the gap. The CDR3 is CASRSTVASRGYTF. The CDR3 DNA reads as TGTGCCAGCAGGTCGACCGTGGCCTCCAGGGGCTACACCTTC.

The CDR3 nucleotides read TGTGCCAGCAGCCTTCAACAGGCTCTAAGCTCCTACAATGAGCAGTTCTTC. It specifies CASSLQQALSSYNEQFF. This sequence joins TRBV9 and TRBJ2-1; the D gene is possibly TRBD1 (5 bases). This CDR3 comprises 17 residues. Germline loops: CDR1 SGDLS, CDR2 YYNGEE. V lost 4 bases and J 0 bases, leaving 17 bases between the germline ends.

Only a few counts were recorded for this clonotype. This sequence joins TRBV7-9 and TRBJ1-5, with TRBD1 identical over 9 bases. Looked up from germline, CDR1 is SEHNR and CDR2 is FQNEAQ (reference sequence). The V and J ends lost 0 bases and 6 bases, in that order; junction bases with no gene match: 9. The CDR3 is 17 residues long. The CDR3 DNA reads as TGTGCCAGCAGCTTAGCGAAGACCGGGACAGGGACTCAGCCCCAGCATTTT. Protein product: CASSLAKTGTGTQPQHF.